This entry features one TCR beta chain sequence. This sample is part of a study of blood T cell repertoires in COVID-19. Study as a whole: Acute and convalescent COVID-19 specimens originated in the United States, Italy and Spain.

Germline V gene data show CDR1 as SGHVS and CDR2 as FNYEAQ. J was trimmed by 1 base and V by 3 bases; bases with no gene match: 4. The CDR3 is 15 amino acids. Produced via immunoSEQ multiplex PCR; TCRdb's table is partial and in-frame only. The data contain 35,000 to 45,000 clones, 70% to 80% of them singletons. The specimen was peripheral blood. This clonotype was sampled from a man in his 70s with acute or convalescent COVID-19. The chain combines TRBV7-6 with TRBJ2-7, with TRBD2 matching over 9 bases. The CDR3 is CASSLAGGPSYEQYF. The CDR3 bases are TGTGCCAGCAGCTTGGCGGGAGGGCCTTCCTACGAGCAGTACTTC.